The T cell receptor beta chain described here comes from a study of blood T cell repertoires in COVID-19. Study-level background: COVID-19 samples, acute and convalescent, were from the United States, Italy and Spain. Sample material is recorded as cDNA or gDNA derived from T cells, B-cell-depleted T cells, or PBMCs.

In the original analysis: Nucleated cell counts were estimated from reference gene primer amplification. Libraries were prepared by immunoSEQ multiplex PCR; TCRdb keeps only in-frame clonotypes and omits some of them. V and J calls and clone size are given by that table; D and trimming were obtained from the DNA. Of about 53,000 clones in the sample, over 90% were seen once. Per germline, CDR1 LGHDT and CDR2 YNNKEL (reference sequence). The V and J ends lost 6 bases and 5 bases, in that order; junction bases with no gene match: 7. This CDR3 spans 15 amino acids. J is TRBJ2-5 and V is TRBV3-1 (or the pseudogene TRBV3-2); 12 bases fit TRBD2. The sequence was collected from a human donor in a cohort sampled during active COVID-19. Sample: peripheral blood. Written as DNA, the CDR3 is TGTGCCAGCAGTAACACCGGGACTAGCGGGGAGACCCAGTACTTC. Its protein is CASSNTGTSGETQYF.